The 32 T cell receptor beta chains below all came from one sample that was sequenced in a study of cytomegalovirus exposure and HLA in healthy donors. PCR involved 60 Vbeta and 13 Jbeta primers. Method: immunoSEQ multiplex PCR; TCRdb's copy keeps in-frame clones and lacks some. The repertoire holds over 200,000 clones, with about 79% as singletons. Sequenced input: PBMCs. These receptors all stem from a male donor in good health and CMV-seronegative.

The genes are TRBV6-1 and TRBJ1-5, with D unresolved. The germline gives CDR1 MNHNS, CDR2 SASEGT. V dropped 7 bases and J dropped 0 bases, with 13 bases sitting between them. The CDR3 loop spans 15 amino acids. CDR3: CASTEGGFSNQPQHF. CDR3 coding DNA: TGTGCCAGCACCGAGGGAGGGTTTAGCAATCAGCCCCAGCATTTT.

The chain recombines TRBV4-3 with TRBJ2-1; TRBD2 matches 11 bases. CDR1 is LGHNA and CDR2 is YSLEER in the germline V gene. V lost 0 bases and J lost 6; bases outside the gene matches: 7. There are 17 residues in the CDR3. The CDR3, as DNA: TGCGCCAGCAGCCAAGAGATTAGCGGGGGGGAGAGCAATGAGCAGTTCTTC. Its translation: CASSQEISGGESNEQFF.

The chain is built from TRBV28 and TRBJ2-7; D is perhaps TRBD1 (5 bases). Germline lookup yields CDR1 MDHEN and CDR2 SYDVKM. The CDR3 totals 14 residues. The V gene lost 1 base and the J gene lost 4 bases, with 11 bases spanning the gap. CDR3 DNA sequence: TGTGCCAGCAGTTTATATAGGGGCGGATACGAGCAGTACTTC. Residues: CASSLYRGGYEQYF. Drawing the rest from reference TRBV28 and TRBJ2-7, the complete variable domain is DVKVTQSSRYLVKRTGEKVFLECVQDMDHENMFWYRQDPGLGLRLIYFSYDVKMKEKGDIPEGYSVSREKKERFSLILESASTNQTSMYLCASSLYRGGYEQYFGPGTRLTVT.

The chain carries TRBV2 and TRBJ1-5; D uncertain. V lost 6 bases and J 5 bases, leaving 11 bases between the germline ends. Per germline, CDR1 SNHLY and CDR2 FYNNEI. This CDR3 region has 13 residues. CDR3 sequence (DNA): TGTGCCAGCAGGGTCGAGGGCCATCAGCCCCAGCATTTT. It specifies CASRVEGHQPQHF. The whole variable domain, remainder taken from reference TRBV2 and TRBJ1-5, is EPEVTQTPSHQVTQMGQEVILRCVPISNHLYFYWYRQILGQKVEFLVSFYNNEISEKSEIFDDQFSVERPDGSNFTLKIRSTKLEDSAMYFCASRVEGHQPQHFGDGTRLSIL.

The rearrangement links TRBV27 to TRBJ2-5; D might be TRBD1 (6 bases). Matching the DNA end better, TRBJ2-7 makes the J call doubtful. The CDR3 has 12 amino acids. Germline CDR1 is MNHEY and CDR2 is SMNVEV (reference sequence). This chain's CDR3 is CASSTGPYEQYF. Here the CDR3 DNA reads TGTGCCAGCAGTACAGGGCCCTACGAGCAGTACTTC.

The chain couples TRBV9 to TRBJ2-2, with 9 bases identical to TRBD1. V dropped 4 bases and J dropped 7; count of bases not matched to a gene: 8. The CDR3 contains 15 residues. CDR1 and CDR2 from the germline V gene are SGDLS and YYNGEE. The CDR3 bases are TGTGCCAGCAGCATTGGACAGGGGTCAATCGGGGAGCTGTTTTTT. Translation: CASSIGQGSIGELFF.

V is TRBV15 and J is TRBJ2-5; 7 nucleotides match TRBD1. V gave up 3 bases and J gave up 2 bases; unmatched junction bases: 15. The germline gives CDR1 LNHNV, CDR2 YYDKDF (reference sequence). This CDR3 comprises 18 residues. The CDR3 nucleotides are TGTGCCACCAGCAGTATGGGACAGAGAAGCGCCATACAAGAGACCCAGTACTTC. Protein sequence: CATSSMGQRSAIQETQYF.

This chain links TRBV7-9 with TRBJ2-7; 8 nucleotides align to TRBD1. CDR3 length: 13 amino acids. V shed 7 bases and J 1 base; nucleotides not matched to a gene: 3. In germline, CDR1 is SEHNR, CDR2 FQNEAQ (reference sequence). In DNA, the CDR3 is TGTGCCAGCACCGACAGGGGATCCTACGAGCAGTACTTC. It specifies CASTDRGSYEQYF.

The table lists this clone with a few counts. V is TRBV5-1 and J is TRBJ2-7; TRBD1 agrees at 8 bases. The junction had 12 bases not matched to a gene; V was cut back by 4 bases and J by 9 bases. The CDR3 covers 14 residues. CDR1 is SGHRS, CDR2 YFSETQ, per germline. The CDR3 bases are TGCGCCAGCAGCCTCCAGGGGGCCAGCGCTGGGCAGTACTTC. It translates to CASSLQGASAGQYF.

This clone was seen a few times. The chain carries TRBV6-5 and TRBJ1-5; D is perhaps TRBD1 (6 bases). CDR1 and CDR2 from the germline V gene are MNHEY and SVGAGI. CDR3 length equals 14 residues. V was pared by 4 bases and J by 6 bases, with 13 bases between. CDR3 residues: CASSSNRATQPQHF. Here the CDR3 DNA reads TGTGCCAGCAGTTCCAACAGGGCGACTCAGCCCCAGCATTTT.

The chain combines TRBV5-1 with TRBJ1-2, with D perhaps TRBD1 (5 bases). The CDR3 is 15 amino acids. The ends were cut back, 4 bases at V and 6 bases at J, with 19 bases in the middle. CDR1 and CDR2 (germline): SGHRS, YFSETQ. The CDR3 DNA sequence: TGCGCCAGCAGCCGGGGACCAGGGAGCGGGAATGGCTACACCTTC. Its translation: CASSRGPGSGNGYTF.

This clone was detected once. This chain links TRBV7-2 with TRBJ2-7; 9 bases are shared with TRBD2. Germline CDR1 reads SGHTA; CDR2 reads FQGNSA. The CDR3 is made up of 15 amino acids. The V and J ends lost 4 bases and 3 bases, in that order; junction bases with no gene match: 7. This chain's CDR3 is CASSSQREVFYEQYF. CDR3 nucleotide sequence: TGTGCCAGCAGCTCCCAGCGGGAGGTCTTCTACGAGCAGTACTTC.

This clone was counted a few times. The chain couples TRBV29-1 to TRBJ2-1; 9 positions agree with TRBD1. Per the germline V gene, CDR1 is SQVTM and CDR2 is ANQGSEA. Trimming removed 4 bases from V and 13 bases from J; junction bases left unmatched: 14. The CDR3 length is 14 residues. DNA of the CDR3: TGCAGCGTTGTTATTCTGGGGGGACAGGGAGTTCAGTTCTTC. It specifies CSVVILGGQGVQFF.

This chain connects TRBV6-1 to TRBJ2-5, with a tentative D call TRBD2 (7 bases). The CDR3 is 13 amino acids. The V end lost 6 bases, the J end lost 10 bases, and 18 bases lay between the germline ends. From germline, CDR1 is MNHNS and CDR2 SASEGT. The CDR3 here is CASRGQFREVQYF. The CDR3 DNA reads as TGTGCCAGCAGAGGACAGTTTCGGGAGGTCCAGTACTTC.

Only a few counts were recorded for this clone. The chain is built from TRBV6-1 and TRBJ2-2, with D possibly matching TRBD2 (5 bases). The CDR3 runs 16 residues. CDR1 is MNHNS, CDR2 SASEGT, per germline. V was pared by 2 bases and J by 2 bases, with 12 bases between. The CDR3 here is CASSERLGANTGELFF. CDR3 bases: TGTGCCAGCAGTGAACGGTTGGGAGCAAACACCGGGGAGCTGTTTTTT.

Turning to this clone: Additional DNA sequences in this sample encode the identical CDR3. The CDR3 DNA is TGTGCCAGCAGGAGACAGGGTTCTGGGGCCAACGTCCTGACTTTC. Protein product: CASRRQGSGANVLTF. The gene calls are TRBV28 and TRBJ2-6, with TRBD1 identical over 7 bases. Trimming cost V 6 bases and J 1 base; bases outside gene matches: 3. There are 15 residues in the CDR3. Germline V gives CDR1 MDHEN, CDR2 SYDVKM.

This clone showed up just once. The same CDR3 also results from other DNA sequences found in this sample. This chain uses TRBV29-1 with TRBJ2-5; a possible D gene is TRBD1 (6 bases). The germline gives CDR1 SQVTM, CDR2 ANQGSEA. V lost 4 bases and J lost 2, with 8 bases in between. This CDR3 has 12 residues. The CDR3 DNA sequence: TGCAGCGTTGGGCAGGGGCAAGAGACCCAGTACTTC. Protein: CSVGQGQETQYF.

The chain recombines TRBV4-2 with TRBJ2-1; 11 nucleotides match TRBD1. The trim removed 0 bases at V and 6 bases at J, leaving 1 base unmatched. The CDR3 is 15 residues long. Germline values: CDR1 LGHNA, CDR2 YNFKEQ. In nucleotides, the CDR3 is TGTGCCAGCAGCCAAGAGGGACAGGGGGTCAATGAGCAGTTCTTC. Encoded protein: CASSQEGQGVNEQFF.

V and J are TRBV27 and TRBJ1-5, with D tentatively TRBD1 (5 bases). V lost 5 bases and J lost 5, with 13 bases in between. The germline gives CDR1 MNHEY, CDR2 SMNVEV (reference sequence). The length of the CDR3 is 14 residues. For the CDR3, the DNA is TGTGCCAGCAGTCCCTCGGGGGTGGATCAGCCCCAGCATTTT. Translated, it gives CASSPSGVDQPQHF.

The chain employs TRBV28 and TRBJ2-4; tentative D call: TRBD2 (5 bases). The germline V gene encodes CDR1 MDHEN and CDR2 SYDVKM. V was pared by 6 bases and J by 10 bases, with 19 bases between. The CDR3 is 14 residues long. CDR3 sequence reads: CASSEPSREDIQYF. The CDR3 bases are TGTGCCAGCAGCGAACCCTCGAGGGAAGATATTCAGTACTTC.

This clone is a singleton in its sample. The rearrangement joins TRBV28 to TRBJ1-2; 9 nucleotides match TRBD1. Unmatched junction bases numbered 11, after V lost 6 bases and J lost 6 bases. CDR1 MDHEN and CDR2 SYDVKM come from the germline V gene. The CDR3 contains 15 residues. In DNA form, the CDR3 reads TGTGCCAGCAGCTCACCGGGACAGGGAAAGAATGGCTACACCTTC. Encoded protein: CASSSPGQGKNGYTF.

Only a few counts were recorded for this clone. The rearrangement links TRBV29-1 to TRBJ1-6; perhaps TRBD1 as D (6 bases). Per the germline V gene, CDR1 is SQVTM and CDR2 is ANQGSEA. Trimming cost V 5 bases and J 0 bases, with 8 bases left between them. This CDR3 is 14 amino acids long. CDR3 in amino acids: CSVRQDSYNSPLHF. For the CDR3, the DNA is TGCAGCGTTCGACAGGACTCCTATAATTCACCCCTCCACTTT.

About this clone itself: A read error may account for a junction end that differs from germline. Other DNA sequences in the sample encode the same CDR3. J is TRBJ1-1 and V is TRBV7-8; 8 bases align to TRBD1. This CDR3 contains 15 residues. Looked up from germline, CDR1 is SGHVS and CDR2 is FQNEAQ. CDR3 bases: TGTGCCAGCAGCTTAGGACAGGGGATAAGAACTGAAGCCTTCTTT. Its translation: CASSLGQGIRTEAFF. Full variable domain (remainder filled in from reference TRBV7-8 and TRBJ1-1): GAGVSQSPRYKVAKRGQDVALRCDPISGHVSLFWYQQALGQGPEFLTYFQNEAQLDKSGLPSDRFFAERPEGSVSTLKIQRTQQEDSAVYLCASSLGQGIRTEAFFGQGTRLTVV.

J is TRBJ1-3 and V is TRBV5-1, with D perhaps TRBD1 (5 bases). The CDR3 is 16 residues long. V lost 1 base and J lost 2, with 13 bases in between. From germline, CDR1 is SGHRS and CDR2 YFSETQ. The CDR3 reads CASSLLGVPTGNTIYF. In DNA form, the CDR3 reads TGCGCCAGCAGCTTGCTAGGGGTACCGACTGGAAACACCATATATTTT.

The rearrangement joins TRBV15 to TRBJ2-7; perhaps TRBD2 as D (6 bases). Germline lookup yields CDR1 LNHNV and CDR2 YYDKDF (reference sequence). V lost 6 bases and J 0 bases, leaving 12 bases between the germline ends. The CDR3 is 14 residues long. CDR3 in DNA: TGTGCCACCAGGAGAAGCGGGTACTCCTACGAGCAGTACTTC. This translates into CATRRSGYSYEQYF.

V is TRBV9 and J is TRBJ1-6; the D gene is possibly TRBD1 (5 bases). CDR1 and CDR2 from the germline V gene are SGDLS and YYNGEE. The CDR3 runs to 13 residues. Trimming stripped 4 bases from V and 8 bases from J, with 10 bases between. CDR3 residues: CASSFTTDSPLHF. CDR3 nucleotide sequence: TGTGCCAGCAGCTTTACGACAGATTCACCCCTCCACTTT.

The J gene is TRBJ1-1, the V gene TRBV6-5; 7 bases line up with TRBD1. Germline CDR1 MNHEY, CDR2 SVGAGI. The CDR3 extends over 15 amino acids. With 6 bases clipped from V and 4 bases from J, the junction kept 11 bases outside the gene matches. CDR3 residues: CASSSGTAGGTEAFF. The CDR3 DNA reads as TGTGCCAGCAGCTCCGGGACAGCGGGCGGCACTGAAGCTTTCTTT.

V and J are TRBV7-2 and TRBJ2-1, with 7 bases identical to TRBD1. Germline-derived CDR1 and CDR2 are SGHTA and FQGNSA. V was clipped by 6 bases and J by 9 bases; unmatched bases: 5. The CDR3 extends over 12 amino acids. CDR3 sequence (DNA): TGTGCCAGCAGGAAAACAGGGGTTGAGCAGTTCTTC. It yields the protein CASRKTGVEQFF.

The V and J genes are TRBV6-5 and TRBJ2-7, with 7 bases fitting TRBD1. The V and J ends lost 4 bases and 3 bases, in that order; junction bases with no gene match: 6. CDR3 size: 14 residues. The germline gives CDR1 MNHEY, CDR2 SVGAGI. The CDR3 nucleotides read TGTGCCAGCAGTTCCCCACAGGGGTACTACGAGCAGTACTTC. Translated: CASSSPQGYYEQYF.

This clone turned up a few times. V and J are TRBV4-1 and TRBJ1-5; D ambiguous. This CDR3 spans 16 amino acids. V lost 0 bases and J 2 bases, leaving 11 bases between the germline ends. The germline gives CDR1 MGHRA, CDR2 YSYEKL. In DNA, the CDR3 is TGCGCCAGCAGCCAAGAACTAGGAGGACGCAATCAGCCCCAGCATTTT. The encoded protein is CASSQELGGRNQPQHF.

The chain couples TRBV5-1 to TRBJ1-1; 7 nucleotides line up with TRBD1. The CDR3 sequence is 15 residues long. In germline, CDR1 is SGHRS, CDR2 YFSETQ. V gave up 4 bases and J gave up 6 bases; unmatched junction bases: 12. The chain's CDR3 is CASSPTGQGGAEAFF. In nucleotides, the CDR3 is TGCGCCAGCAGCCCTACCGGGCAGGGGGGCGCTGAAGCTTTCTTT.

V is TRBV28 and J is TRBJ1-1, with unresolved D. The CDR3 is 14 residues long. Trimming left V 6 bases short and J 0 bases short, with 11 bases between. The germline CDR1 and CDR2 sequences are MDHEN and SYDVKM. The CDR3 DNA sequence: TGTGCCAGCAGACCTCCGGTCGTGAACACTGAAGCTTTCTTT. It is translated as CASRPPVVNTEAFF.